The T cell receptor beta chain described here comes from a study of graft-versus-host responses after intestinal transplantation. Study-wide context: Each transplant was multivisceral, liver-intestinal, or isolated intestinal. Every transplant recipient was induced with anti-thymocyte globulin, then maintained on tacrolimus and steroids for roughly 3 years.

Germline CDR1 reads SGHDN; CDR2 reads FVKESK. The CDR3 has 15 residues. V shed 0 bases and J shed 3 bases, with 9 bases lying between them. Only in-frame clones appear in the TCRdb table, and some are missing; sequencing was by immunoSEQ multiplex PCR. The sample includes some 24,000 clones, 35% to 50% seen only once; the top ten take approximately 0.7%. This chain uses TRBV14 with TRBJ2-1; the D is unclear. The source was alloreactive CD4+ T cells from a mixed lymphocyte reaction culture, collected before intestinal transplant. Indicated subset: CFSE-low proliferating T cells sorted from roughly six-day pre-transplant mixed lymphocyte reaction (GvH or HvG direction). This TCR came from a human patient who received an intestinal transplant. CDR3 sequence (DNA): TGTGCCAGCAGCCAAGATGTAGTTGGCTACAATGAGCAGTTCTTC. Protein: CASSQDVVGYNEQFF.